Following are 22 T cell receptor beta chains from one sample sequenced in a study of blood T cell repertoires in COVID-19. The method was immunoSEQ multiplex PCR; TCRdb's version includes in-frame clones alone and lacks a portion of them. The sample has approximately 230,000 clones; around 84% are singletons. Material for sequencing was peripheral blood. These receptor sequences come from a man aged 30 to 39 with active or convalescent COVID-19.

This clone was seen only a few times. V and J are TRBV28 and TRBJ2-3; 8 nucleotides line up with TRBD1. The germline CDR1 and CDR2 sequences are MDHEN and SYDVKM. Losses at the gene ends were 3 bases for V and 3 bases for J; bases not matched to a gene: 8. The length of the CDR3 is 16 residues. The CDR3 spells CASSFSGGSRTDTQYF. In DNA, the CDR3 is TGTGCCAGCAGTTTCTCAGGGGGCAGTAGAACAGATACGCAGTATTTT.

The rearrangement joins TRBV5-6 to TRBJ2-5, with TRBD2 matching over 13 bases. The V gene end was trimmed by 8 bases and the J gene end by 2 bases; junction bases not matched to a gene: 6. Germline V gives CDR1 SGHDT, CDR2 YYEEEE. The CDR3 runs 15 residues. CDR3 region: CASRLAGGLQETQYF. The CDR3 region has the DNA TGTGCCAGTAGACTAGCGGGAGGTCTACAAGAGACCCAGTACTTC.

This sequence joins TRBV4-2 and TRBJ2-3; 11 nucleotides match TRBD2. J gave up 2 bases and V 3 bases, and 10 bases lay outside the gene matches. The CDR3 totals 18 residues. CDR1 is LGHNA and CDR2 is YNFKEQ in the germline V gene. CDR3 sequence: CASSQESTSGRFTDTQYF. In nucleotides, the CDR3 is TGTGCCAGCAGCCAGGAATCAACTAGCGGGAGATTCACAGATACGCAGTATTTT.

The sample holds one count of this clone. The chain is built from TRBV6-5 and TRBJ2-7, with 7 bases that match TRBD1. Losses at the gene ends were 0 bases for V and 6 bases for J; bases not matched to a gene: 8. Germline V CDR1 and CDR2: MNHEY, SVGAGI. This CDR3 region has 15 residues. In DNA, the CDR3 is TGTGCCAGCAGTTACTCTTCACAGGGGAAAGGCGAGCAGTACTTC. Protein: CASSYSSQGKGEQYF.

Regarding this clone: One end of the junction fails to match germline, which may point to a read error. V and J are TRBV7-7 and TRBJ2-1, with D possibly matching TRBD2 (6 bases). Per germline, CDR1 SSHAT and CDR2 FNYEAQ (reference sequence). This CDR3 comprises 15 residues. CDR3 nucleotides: TGTGCTAGCAGCACCATTAGCGGCCCCTACAATGAGCAGTTCTTC. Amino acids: CASSTISGPYNEQFF.

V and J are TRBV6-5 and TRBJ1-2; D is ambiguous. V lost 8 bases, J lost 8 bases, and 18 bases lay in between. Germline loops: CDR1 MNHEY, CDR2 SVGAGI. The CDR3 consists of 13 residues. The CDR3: CASDPPAGGGYTF. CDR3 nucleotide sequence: TGTGCCAGCGACCCCCCAGCGGGCGGGGGCTACACCTTC.

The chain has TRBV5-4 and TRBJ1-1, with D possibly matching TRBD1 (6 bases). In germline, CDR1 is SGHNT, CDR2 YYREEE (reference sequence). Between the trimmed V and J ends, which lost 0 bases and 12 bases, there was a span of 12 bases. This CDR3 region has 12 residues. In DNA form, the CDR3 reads TGTGCCAGCAGCTTGGGGCAGGGGAGAACTTTCTTT. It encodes CASSLGQGRTFF.

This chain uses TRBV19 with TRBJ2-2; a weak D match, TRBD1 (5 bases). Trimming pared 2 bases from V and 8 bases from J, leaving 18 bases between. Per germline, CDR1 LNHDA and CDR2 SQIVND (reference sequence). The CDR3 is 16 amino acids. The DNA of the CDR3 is TGTGCCAGTAGTATATTCCGGAAGGGGCCGAATGGGGAGCTGTTTTTT. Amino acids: CASSIFRKGPNGELFF.

The chain's CDR3 is CASSQGPGTRGEQYF. The CDR3 nucleotides read TGCGCCAGCAGCCAAGGTCCCGGGACAAGGGGCGAGCAGTACTTC. V usage is TRBV4-1 and J usage is TRBJ2-7; D may be TRBD1 (6 bases). The CDR3 is 15 amino acids. In germline, CDR1 is MGHRA, CDR2 YSYEKL. V lost 1 base to trimming and J lost 6 bases, with 16 bases between them.

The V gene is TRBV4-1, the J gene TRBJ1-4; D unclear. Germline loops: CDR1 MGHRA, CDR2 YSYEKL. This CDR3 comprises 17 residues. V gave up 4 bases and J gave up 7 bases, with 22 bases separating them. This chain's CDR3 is CASSPSQSGEWSEKLFF. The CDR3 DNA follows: TGCGCCAGCAGCCCTTCGCAATCCGGGGAGTGGAGTGAAAAACTGTTTTTT.

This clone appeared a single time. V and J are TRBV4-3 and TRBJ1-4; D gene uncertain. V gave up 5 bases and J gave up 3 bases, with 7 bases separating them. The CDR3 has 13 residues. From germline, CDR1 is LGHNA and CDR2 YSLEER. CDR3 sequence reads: CASSFEANEKLFF. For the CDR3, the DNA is TGCGCCAGCAGCTTCGAGGCTAATGAAAAACTGTTTTTT.

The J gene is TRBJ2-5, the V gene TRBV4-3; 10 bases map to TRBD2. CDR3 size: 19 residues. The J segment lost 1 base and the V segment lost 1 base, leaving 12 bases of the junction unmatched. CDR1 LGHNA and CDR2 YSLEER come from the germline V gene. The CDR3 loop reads CASSQAPKAGGWGQETQYF. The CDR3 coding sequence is TGCGCCAGCAGCCAAGCCCCCAAAGCGGGAGGGTGGGGCCAAGAGACCCAGTACTTC.

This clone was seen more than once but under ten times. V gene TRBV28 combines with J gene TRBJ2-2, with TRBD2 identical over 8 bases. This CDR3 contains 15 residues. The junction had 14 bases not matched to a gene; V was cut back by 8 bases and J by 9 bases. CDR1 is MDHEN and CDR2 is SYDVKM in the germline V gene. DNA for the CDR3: TGTGCCAGCGCACCCGGGGGGGTATTGGTCAGGGAGCTGTTTTTT. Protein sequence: CASAPGGVLVRELFF.

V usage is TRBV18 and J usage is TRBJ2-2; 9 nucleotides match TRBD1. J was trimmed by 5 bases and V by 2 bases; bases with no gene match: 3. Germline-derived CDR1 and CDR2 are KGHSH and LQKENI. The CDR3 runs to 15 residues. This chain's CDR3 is CASSPVTGGTGELFF. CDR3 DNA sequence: TGTGCCAGCTCACCAGTGACAGGGGGTACCGGGGAGCTGTTTTTT.

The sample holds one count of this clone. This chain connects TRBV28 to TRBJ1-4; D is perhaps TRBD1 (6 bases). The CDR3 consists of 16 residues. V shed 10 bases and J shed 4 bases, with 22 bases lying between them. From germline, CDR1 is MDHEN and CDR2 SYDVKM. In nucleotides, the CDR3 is TGTGCCATCTCGACAGGATTGTCGGACGGTAATGAAAAACTGTTTTTT. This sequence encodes CAISTGLSDGNEKLFF. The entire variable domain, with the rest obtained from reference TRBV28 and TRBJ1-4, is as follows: DVKVTQSSRYLVKRTGEKVFLECVQDMDHENMFWYRQDPGLGLRLIYFSYDVKMKEKGDIPEGYSVSREKKERFSLILESASTNQTSMYLCAISTGLSDGNEKLFFGSGTQLSVL.

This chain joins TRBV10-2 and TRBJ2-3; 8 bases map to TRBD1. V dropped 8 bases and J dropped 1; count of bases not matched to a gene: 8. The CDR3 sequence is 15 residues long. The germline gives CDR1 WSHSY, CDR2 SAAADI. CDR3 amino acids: CASLPSGQGTDTQYF. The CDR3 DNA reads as TGCGCCAGCCTTCCGTCGGGACAGGGCACAGATACGCAGTATTTT.

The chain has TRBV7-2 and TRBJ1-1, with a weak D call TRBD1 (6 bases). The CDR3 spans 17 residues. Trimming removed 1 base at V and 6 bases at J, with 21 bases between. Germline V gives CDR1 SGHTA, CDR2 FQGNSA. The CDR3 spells CASSLELVQGRIAEAFF. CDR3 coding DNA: TGTGCCAGCAGCTTAGAGCTTGTCCAGGGGAGAATCGCTGAAGCTTTCTTT.

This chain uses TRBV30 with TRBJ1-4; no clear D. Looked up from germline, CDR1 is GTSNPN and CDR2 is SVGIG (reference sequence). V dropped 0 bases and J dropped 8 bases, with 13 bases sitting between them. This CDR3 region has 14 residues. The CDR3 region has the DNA TGTGCCTGGAGTGTACGTCGAAGCGGGGAAAAACTGTTTTTT. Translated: CAWSVRRSGEKLFF. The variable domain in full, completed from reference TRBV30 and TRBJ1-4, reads SQTIHQWPATLVQPVGSPLSLECTVEGTSNPNLYWYRQAAGRGLQLLFYSVGIGQISSEVPQNLSASRPQDRQFILSSKKLLLSDSGFYLCAWSVRRSGEKLFFGSGTQLSVL.

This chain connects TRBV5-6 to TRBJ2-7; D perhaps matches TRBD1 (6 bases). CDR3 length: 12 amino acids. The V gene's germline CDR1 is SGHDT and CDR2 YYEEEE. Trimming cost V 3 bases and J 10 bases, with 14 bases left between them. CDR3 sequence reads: CASSYTGMEQYF. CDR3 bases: TGTGCCAGCAGCTACACAGGGATGGAACAGTACTTC.

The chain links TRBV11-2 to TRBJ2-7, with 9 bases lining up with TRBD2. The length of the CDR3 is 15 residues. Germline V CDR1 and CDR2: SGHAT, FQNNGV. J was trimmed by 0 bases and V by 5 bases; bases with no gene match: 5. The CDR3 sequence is CASSRAGGNSYEQYF. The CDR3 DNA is TGTGCCAGCAGCCGAGCGGGAGGAAACTCCTACGAGCAGTACTTC.

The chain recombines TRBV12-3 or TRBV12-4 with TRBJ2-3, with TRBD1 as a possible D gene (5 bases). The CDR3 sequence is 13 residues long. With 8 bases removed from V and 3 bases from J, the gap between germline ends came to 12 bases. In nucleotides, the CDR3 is TGTGCCAGCGCGACAGTTGGGACAGATACGCAGTATTTT. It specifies CASATVGTDTQYF.

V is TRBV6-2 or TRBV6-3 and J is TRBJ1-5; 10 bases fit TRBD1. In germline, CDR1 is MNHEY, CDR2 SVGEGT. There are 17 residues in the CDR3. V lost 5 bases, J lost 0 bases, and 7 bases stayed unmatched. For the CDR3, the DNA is TGTGCCAGCAGTCCGACAGGGGGCGGAAATAGCAATCAGCCCCAGCATTTT. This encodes CASSPTGGGNSNQPQHF.